Below are 9 T cell receptor beta chains sequenced from a single sample in a study of T cells in Graves' hyperthyroidism and ophthalmopathy. Amplified regions were TCR beta CDR3 sequences from RNA transcripts. RT-PCR in the first round (using the HTBI primer set) targeted the TCR CDR3. MiXCR was run by TCRdb on the multiplex PCR reads, yielding one entry per CDR3 protein. The table includes approximately 600,000 distinct CDR3 sequences, roughly 20% detected once. Sequences were obtained from blood. These receptors were obtained from a young man with Graves' ophthalmopathy.

This clonotype was seen ten or more times. The CDR3 reads CASSLRTTYEQYF. In nucleotides, the CDR3 is TGTGCCAGCAGCCTCAGGACCACCTACGAGCAGTACTTC. The chain combines TRBV12-3 or TRBV12-4 with TRBJ2-7; unclear D gene. This CDR3 spans 13 amino acids. The ends were cut back, 6 bases at V and 2 bases at J, with 11 bases in the middle.

Only a few counts were recorded for this clonotype. The chain employs TRBV29-1 and TRBJ1-1; unclear D gene. The germline V and J ends were trimmed by 6 bases and 1 base, with 9 bases remaining between them. Germline values: CDR1 SQVTM, CDR2 ANQGSEA. The CDR3 consists of 12 residues. The CDR3 here is CSVVGRNTEAFF. CDR3 DNA: TGCAGCGTGGTAGGTCGGAACACTGAAGCTTTCTTT.

To note about this clonotype: A much larger clone lies a single base off, so this may be a read error. CDR3 DNA: TGTGCCAGCAGAAAACCGGGAGACACAGATACGCAGTATTTT. Translated: CASRKPGDTDTQYF. This chain links TRBV11-2 with TRBJ2-3; D is perhaps TRBD2 (6 bases). The CDR3 runs 14 residues. Trimming shortened V by 6 bases and J by 2 bases, and 12 bases separated the two germline ends. Germline V lookup: CDR1 SGHAT, CDR2 FQNNGV. The full variable domain, completed using reference TRBV11-2 and TRBJ2-3, is EAGVAQSPRYKIIEKRQSVAFWCNPISGHATLYWYQQILGQGPKLLIQFQNNGVVDDSQLPKDRFSAERLKGVDSTLKIQPAKLEDSAVYLCASRKPGDTDTQYFGPGTRLTVL.

At least ten counts were recorded for this clonotype. V gene TRBV28 combines with J gene TRBJ2-7; TRBD1 matches at 8 bases. J gave up 4 bases and V 3 bases, and 11 bases lay outside the gene matches. CDR1 is MDHEN, CDR2 SYDVKM, per germline. The CDR3 extends over 16 amino acids. The CDR3 is CASSLPSSGGRYEQYF. The CDR3 DNA follows: TGTGCCAGCAGTTTGCCTTCGTCAGGGGGCAGATACGAGCAGTACTTC.

This clonotype was seen many times. V is TRBV7-2 and J is TRBJ2-7; 9 bases match TRBD2. This CDR3 region has 14 residues. The germline gives CDR1 SGHTA, CDR2 FQGNSA. With V trimmed by 7 bases and J by 4 bases, 8 bases remained unmatched. CDR3 nucleotides: TGTGCCAGCAATCCAACCGCGGGGGGGTACGAGCAGTACTTC. This codes for CASNPTAGGYEQYF.

This clonotype was counted many times. The rearrangement joins TRBV7-2 to TRBJ2-7, with D possibly matching TRBD2 (6 bases). CDR1 and CDR2 from the germline V gene are SGHTA and FQGNSA. The V and J ends lost 5 bases and 0 bases respectively, with 14 bases between them. The CDR3 has 15 residues. DNA of the CDR3: TGTGCCAGCAGCAACAGCGGGTTGAGCTCCTACGAGCAGTACTTC. Translating gives CASSNSGLSSYEQYF.

This clonotype came up a few times. This chain joins TRBV5-1 and TRBJ2-7; TRBD1 or TRBD2 may be the D gene (5 bases each). V shed 3 bases and J shed 5 bases, with 18 bases lying between them. Germline V gene data show CDR1 as SGHRS and CDR2 as YFSETQ. The CDR3 is made up of 15 amino acids. DNA for the CDR3: TGCGCCAGCAGCTCGCAAGCGGCAGGGATGAACGAGCAGTACTTC. As protein: CASSSQAAGMNEQYF.

The chain uses TRBV7-9 and TRBJ2-4; no firm D call. The CDR3 sequence is 12 residues long. Trimming stripped 1 base from V and 10 bases from J, with 8 bases between. Germline-derived CDR1 and CDR2 are SEHNR and FQNEAQ (reference sequence). Here the CDR3 reads CASSLDATIQYF. Written as DNA, the CDR3 is TGTGCCAGCAGCTTAGATGCAACTATTCAGTACTTC.

This clonotype has a handful of counts. The J gene is TRBJ2-7, the V gene TRBV7-2; 10 nucleotides match TRBD2. The germline V gene encodes CDR1 SGHTA and CDR2 FQGNSA. V shed 7 bases, J shed 3 bases, and the junction held 9 bases outside the gene matches. This CDR3 comprises 15 residues. The CDR3 nucleotides read TGTGCCAGCAAAATAGCGGGAGGCGGGAGCTACGAGCAGTACTTC. It yields the protein CASKIAGGGSYEQYF.